This T cell receptor beta chain was retrieved from a study of T cell responses to AZD1222 COVID-19 vaccine. Findings of the study overall: There were vaccine-associated CD4 TCRs across spike, dominant at 160-218 and 743-854. Clonal diversity was possibly underestimated, and white British individuals and females predominated among donors.

Sequencing was performed with immunoSEQ multiplex PCR; in TCRdb, only in-frame clones are kept and a portion is missing. The data contain tens of thousands of clones, 90% of them singletons. A remark on this clone: No antigen is known for it.

The CDR3 totals 16 residues. V was clipped by 5 bases and J by 6 bases; unmatched bases: 7. Germline V lookup: CDR1 MNHNY, CDR2 SVGAGI (reference sequence). The clonotype comes from an adult who received the AZD1222 COVID-19 vaccine. The chain is built from TRBV6-6 and TRBJ2-1, with 13 positions matching TRBD2. The specimen was peripheral blood, collected 28 days after the second AZD1222 dose. The CDR3 sequence is CASSAVLAGGLNEQFF. The CDR3 nucleotides are TGTGCCAGCAGTGCCGTACTAGCGGGGGGGCTCAATGAGCAGTTCTTC.